One sample yielded the 8 T cell receptor beta chains listed below, sequenced in a study of shared clonotypes between healthy human individuals. Positively selected for CCR7, the CD45RO-negative cells used as naive CD8 cells excluded terminally differentiated effector memory CD45RA+ cells. Here immunoSEQ multiplex PCR was the method, and the copy in TCRdb shows in-frame clones only, minus some. This table holds approximately 2,000,000 clones, about 94% found once. Sequencing input: naive CD8+ T cells from PBMCs. The receptors were gathered from a man younger than 35 in good health. Some clones in this sample may be carry-over from other donors' samples.

The chain recombines TRBV27 with TRBJ2-7; no definite D call. Trimming stripped 5 bases from V and 4 bases from J, with 12 bases between. The CDR3 runs to 13 residues. Germline loops: CDR1 MNHEY, CDR2 SMNVEV (reference sequence). The CDR3 DNA follows: TGTGCCAGCAGTCCTAAAAGTTCTTACGAGCAGTACTTC. Amino acid sequence: CASSPKSSYEQYF.

The genes are TRBV30 and TRBJ2-7; 8 nucleotides agree with TRBD2. V lost 6 bases to trimming and J lost 3 bases; unmatched junction nucleotides: 1. This CDR3 has 11 residues. Germline loops: CDR1 GTSNPN, CDR2 SVGIG (reference sequence). CDR3 region: CACRGGYEQYF. DNA for the CDR3: TGTGCCTGCCGGGGGGGCTACGAGCAGTACTTC. The full variable domain, its missing parts supplied by reference TRBV30 and TRBJ2-7, is SQTIHQWPATLVQPVGSPLSLECTVEGTSNPNLYWYRQAAGRGLQLLFYSVGIGQISSEVPQNLSASRPQDRQFILSSKKLLLSDSGFYLCACRGGYEQYFGPGTRLTVT.

This chain uses TRBV27 with TRBJ2-3; a weak D match, TRBD2 (6 bases). Trimming took off 6 bases at V and 3 bases at J, with 19 bases between the two ends. CDR1 MNHEY and CDR2 SMNVEV come from the germline V gene (reference sequence). The CDR3 extends over 16 amino acids. CDR3 nucleotide sequence: TGTGCCAGCAGCTTTACTGGGGCCGGGGGTACAGATACGCAGTATTTT. Translated: CASSFTGAGGTDTQYF.

V is TRBV6-1 and J is TRBJ1-2; D unclear. Trimming removed 2 bases at V and 5 bases at J, with 18 bases between. CDR1 and CDR2 from the germline V gene are MNHNS and SASEGT. CDR3 size: 16 residues. For the CDR3, the DNA is TGTGCCAGCAGTGAAAGGGCCCGCTGGGCAGGATATGGCTACACCTTC. Translated: CASSERARWAGYGYTF.

This chain links TRBV27 with TRBJ2-1; weak D call: TRBD1 (6 bases). CDR1 MNHEY and CDR2 SMNVEV come from the germline V gene (reference sequence). V dropped 3 bases and J dropped 7 bases, with 16 bases sitting between them. The CDR3 is 15 amino acids. The CDR3 nucleotides are TGTGCCAGCAGTTTTGCACAGGGAGTTGAGAATGAGCAGTTCTTC. This translates into CASSFAQGVENEQFF.

As regards this clone: Other DNA variants within this sample encode the same CDR3. This chain links TRBV27 with TRBJ2-1; TRBD1 is a possible D gene (6 bases). The CDR3 consists of 13 residues. The ends were cut back, 0 bases at V and 7 bases at J, with 7 bases in the middle. Germline-derived CDR1 and CDR2 are MNHEY and SMNVEV (reference sequence). The CDR3 DNA reads TGTGCCAGCAGTTTATCGAGGGGGAATGAGCAGTTCTTC. Protein sequence: CASSLSRGNEQFF.

The chain employs TRBV30 and TRBJ1-3; TRBD1 is a possible D gene (6 bases). Between the trimmed V and J ends, which lost 7 bases and 5 bases, there was a span of 12 bases. CDR3 size: 12 residues. CDR1 GTSNPN and CDR2 SVGIG come from the germline V gene (reference sequence). The CDR3 DNA follows: TGTGCCTTTGGGGGCCCCAGAAACACCATATATTTT. This gives the protein CAFGGPRNTIYF.

This clone showed up just a few times. Other DNA sequences in this specimen translate into the identical CDR3. The V call is TRBV4-1, the J call TRBJ1-5; no clear D. The CDR3 contains 15 residues. CDR1 and CDR2 from the germline V gene are MGHRA and YSYEKL. V was shortened by 1 base and J by 0 bases, with 7 bases between the two germline ends. This CDR3 reads CASSQVDNSNQPQHF. CDR3 DNA sequence: TGCGCCAGCAGCCAAGTGGATAATAGCAATCAGCCCCAGCATTTT.